Detailed here is one TCR beta chain. The antigen is undetermined. The CDR3 length is 16 residues. Trimming removed 4 bases at V and 0 bases at J, with 14 bases between. The germline CDR1 and CDR2 sequences are SGDLS and YYNGEE. This sample was included in a study of cytomegalovirus exposure and HLA in healthy donors. Turning to the study itself: Roughly 85 million unique TCRs from HLA-typed donors were held in an early release of data.

The PCR contained 60 Vbeta and 13 Jbeta primers. Measured with immunoSEQ multiplex PCR; TCRdb has only the in-frame clones, and not every one. The table includes about 110,000 clones, 74% detected once. Findings and caveats of the study: Data from an earlier analysis indicated that most TCR beta V segments were productive either about 87% or about 30% of the time.

The sample consisted of PBMCs. This TCR was sampled from a man in his fifties in good health and CMV-seropositive. V usage is TRBV9 and J usage is TRBJ1-3; TRBD1 is a possible D gene (5 bases). The CDR3: CASSHYQGLSGNTIYF. For the CDR3, the DNA is TGTGCCAGCAGCCACTATCAGGGTCTCTCTGGAAACACCATATATTTT.